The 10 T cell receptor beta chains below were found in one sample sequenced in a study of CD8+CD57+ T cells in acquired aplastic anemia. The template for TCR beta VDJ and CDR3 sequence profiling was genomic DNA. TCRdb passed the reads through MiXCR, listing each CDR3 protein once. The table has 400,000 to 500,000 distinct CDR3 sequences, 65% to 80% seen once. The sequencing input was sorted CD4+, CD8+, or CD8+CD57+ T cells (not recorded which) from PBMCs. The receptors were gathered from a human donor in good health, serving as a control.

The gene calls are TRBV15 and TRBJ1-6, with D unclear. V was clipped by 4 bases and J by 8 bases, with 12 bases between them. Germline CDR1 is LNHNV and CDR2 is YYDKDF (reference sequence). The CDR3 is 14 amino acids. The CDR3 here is CATSNGKTYSPLHF. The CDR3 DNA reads TGTGCCACCAGCAACGGGAAGACGTATTCACCCCTCCACTTT.

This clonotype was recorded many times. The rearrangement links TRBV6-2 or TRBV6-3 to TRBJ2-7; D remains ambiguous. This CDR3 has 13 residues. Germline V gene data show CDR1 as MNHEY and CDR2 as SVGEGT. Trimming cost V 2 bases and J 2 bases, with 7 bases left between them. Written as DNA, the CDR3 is TGTGCCAGCAGTTACGGCGGTCCCTACGAGCAGTACTTC. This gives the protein CASSYGGPYEQYF.

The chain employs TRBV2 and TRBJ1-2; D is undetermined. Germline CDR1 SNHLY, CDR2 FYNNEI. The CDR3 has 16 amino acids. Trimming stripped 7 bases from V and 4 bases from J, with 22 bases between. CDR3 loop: CASMGASTGELYGYTF. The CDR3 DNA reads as TGTGCCAGCATGGGAGCGAGCACCGGGGAGCTCTATGGCTACACCTTC.

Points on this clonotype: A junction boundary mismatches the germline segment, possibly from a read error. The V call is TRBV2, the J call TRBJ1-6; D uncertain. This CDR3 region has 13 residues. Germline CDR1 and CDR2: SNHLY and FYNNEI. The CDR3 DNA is TGTGCCACCAGCAGAGATTTCACCTCGCCCCTCCATTTT. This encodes CATSRDFTSPLHF.

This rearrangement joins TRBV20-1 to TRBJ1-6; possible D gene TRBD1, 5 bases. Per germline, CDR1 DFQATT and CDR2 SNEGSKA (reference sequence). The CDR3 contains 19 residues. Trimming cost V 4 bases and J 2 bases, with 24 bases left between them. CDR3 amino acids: CSATIPGGTEGAYNSPLHF. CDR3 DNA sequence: TGCAGTGCTACTATCCCGGGAGGGACGGAGGGCGCCTATAATTCACCCCTCCACTTT.

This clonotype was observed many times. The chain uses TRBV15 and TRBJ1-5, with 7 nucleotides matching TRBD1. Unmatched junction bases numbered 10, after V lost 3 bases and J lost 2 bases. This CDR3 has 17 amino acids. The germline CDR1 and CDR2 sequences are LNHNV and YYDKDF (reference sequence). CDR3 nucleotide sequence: TGTGCCACCAGCAGTGCCCAGGGGGGACGGGGCAATCAGCCCCAGCATTTT. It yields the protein CATSSAQGGRGNQPQHF.

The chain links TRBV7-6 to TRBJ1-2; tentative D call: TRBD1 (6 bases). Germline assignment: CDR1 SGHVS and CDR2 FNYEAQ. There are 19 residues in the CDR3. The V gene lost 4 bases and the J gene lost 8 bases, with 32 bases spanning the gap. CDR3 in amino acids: CASSSSGGPRGETQEGYTF. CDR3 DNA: TGTGCCAGCAGCTCCAGCGGGGGGCCTAGGGGCGAGACCCAAGAAGGCTACACCTTC.

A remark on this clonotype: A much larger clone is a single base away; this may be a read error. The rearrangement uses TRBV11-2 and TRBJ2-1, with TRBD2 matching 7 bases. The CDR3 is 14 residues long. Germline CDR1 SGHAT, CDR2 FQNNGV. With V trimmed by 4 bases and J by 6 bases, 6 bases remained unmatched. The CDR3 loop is CASSWTRTCNEQFF. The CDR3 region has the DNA TGTGCCAGCAGCTGGACTAGGACATGCAATGAGCAGTTCTTC.

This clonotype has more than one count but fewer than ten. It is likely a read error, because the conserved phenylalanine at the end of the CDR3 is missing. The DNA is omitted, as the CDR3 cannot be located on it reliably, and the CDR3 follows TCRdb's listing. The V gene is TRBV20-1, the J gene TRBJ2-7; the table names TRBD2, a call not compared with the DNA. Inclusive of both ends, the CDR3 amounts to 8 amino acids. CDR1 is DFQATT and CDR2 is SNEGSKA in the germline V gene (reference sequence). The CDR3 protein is CSARGDNT.

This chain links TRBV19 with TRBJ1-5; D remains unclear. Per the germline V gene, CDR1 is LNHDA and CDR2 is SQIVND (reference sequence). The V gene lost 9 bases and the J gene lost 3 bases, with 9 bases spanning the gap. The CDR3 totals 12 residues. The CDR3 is CASRQHNQPQHF. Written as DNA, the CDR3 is TGTGCCAGCAGACAACACAATCAGCCCCAGCATTTT.